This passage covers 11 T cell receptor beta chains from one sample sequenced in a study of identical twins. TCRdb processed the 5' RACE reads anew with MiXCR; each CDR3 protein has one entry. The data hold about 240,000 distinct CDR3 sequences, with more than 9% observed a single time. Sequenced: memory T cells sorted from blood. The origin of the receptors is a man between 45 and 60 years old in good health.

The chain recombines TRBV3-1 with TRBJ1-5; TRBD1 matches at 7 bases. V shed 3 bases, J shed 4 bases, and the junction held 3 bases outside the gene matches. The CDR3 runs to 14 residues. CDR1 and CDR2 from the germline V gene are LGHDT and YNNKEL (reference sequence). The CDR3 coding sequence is TGTGCCAGCAGCCATGGGACAGCGAATCAGCCCCAGCATTTT. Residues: CASSHGTANQPQHF.

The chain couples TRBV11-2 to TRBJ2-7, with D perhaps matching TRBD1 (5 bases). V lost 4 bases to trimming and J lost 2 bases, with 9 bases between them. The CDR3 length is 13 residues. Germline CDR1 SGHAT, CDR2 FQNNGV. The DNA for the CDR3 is TGTGCCAGCAGCTCAATCAGGGCCTACGAGCAGTACTTC. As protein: CASSSIRAYEQYF. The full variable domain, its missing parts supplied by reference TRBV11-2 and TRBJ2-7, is EAGVAQSPRYKIIEKRQSVAFWCNPISGHATLYWYQQILGQGPKLLIQFQNNGVVDDSQLPKDRFSAERLKGVDSTLKIQPAKLEDSAVYLCASSSIRAYEQYFGPGTRLTVT.

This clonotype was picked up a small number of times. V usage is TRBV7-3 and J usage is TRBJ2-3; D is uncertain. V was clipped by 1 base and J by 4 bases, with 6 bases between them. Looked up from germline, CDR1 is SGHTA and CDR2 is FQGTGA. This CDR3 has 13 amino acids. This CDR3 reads CASSLNGADTQYF. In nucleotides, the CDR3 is TGTGCCAGCAGCTTAAATGGCGCAGATACGCAGTATTTT.

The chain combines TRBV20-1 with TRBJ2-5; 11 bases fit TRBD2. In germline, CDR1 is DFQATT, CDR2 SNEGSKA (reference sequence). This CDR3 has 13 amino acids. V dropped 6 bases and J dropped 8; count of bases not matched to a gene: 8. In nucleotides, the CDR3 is TGCAGTGCAAAGACTAGCGGGGCCTTCACCCAGTACTTC. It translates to CSAKTSGAFTQYF.

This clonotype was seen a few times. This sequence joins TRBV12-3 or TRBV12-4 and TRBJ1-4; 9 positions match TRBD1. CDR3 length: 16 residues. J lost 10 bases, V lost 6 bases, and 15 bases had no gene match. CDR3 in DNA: TGTGCCAGCAGCCGACGACGGACAGGGGAAGGATCAAAACTGTTTTTT. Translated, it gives CASSRRRTGEGSKLFF.

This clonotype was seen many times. In DNA, the CDR3 is TGCGCCAGCAGCCAAGAATGGCAGGGGGAGGAGACCCAGTACTTC. Encoded protein: CASSQEWQGEETQYF. The rearrangement links TRBV4-3 to TRBJ2-5, with 7 bases lining up with TRBD1. V was pared by 0 bases and J by 5 bases, with 6 bases of the junction left unmatched. Germline V gene sequence: CDR1 LGHNA, CDR2 YSLEER. The CDR3 has 15 residues.

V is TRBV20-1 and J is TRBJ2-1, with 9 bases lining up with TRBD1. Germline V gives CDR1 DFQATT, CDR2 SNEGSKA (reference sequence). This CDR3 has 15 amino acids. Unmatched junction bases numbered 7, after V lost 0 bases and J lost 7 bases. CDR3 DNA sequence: TGCAGTGCTAGAGATTTGGGGACAGGGAGAAATGAGCAGTTCTTC. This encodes CSARDLGTGRNEQFF.

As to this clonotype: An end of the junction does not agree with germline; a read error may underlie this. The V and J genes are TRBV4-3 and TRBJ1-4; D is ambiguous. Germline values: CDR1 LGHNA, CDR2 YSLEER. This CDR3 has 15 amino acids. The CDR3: CASSQDWQTNEKLFF. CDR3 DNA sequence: TGCGCCAGCAGCCAAGATTGGCAGACTAACGAAAAACTGTTTTTT.

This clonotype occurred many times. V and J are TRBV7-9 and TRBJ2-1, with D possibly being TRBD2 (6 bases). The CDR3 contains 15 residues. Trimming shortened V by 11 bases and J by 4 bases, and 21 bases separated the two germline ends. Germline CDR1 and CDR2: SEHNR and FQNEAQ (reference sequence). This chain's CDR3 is CASSHGGPKYNEQFF. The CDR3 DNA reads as TGTGCCTCATCCCACGGGGGACCCAAGTACAATGAGCAGTTCTTC.

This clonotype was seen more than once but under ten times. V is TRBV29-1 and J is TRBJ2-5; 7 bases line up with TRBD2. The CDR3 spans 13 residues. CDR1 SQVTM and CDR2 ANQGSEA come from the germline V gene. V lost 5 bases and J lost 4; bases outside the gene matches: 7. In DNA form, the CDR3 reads TGCAGCGTTTTCTCGGGAGGCATAGAGACCCAGTACTTC. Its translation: CSVFSGGIETQYF.

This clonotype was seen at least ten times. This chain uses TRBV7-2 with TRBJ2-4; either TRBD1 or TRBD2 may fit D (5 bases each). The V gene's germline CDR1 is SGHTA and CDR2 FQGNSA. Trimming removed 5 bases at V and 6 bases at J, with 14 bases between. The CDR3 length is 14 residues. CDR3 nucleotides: TGTGCCAGCAGCCGTACCGGGACCGGAAACATTCAGTACTTC. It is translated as CASSRTGTGNIQYF.